The clone carrying this TCR beta chain was counted between two and nine times. This sample was taken from a study of T cells in Graves' hyperthyroidism and ophthalmopathy. It was RNA transcripts that yielded the amplified TCR beta CDR3 regions. HTBI primers were employed in a first-round RT-PCR of the TCR CDR3. TCRdb re-called the multiplex PCR reads through MiXCR, storing one row per CDR3 protein. This repertoire shows over 150,000 distinct CDR3 sequences, roughly 17% found once; its top ten account for over 45%. The receptor comes from a woman aged 45-65 years with Graves' hyperthyroidism. Sequenced sample: blood.

The DNA for the CDR3 is TGTGCCAGCAGTTTAGCGACGGACAAGAGGGAGCTGTTTTTT. This codes for CASSLATDKRELFF. The rearrangement links TRBV12-3 or TRBV12-4 to TRBJ2-2; TRBD1 might be the D (5 bases). Trimming removed 0 bases from V and 9 bases from J, with 11 bases in between. The CDR3 is made up of 14 amino acids.